Included here is one T cell receptor (beta chain) sequence, with context. Its antigen is unknown. Nothing much larger sits one base from this clone, and base qualities are not available. The V and J ends are trimmed by 5 bases and 2 bases, leaving 13 bases between them. From a lookup of the germline V gene, CDR1 and CDR2 are MNHEY and SVGAGI. The CDR3 starts with the cysteine, ends with the phenylalanine, and has 14 residues. Left in the record is the CDR3 DNA by itself, 42 bases read in frame from the first base. The data originate from a study of blood T cell repertoires in COVID-19 (dated by TCRdb to the early 2020s). Concerning the study at large: Samples from collaborators originated in the United States, Italy and Spain and spanned both the acute and convalescent phases of COVID-19. The material from the prospective study consisted of cDNA or gDNA derived from T cells, B-cell-depleted T cells, or PBMCs. Subjects who had been exposed to COVID-19, were actively infected with it, or had recovered from it provided the deeply sampled blood TCRbeta repertoires that made up the dataset. The repertoires were released in a freely available public database intended as a resource for research on the immune response to SARS-CoV-2. The samples were drawn from two sources: the first 160 participants of the ongoing ImmuneRACE study, and approximately 1,300 subjects contributed by 6 global collaborators. A de-identified subject ID, COVID-19 status, age in years and sex were almost always included in the sample metadata. HLA class I and class II types, where available, came from metadata supplied by the sample provider rather than from assay-based typing. Here is what the overall study found, with its caveats: How much clinical and demographic metadata was included differed by source and by participant, and the metadata was provided uncurated.

The immunoSEQ Assay, a bias-controlled multiplex PCR, was used to amplify TCRbeta CDR3 regions from genomic DNA. The study's own analysis went as follows. Nucleated cell counts per sample were estimated from amplification of reference gene primers within the assay. To quantify the absolute abundance of each unique TCRbeta CDR3 rearrangement, sequence reads were collapsed and filtered. For each sample, productive Simpson clonality was calculated as the square root of Simpson's diversity index over productive rearrangements. The clones in this table, taken by TCRdb from immuneACCESS, are in-frame only. Not every clone is retained; where verified, under half of the shortfall comes from an unresolved V gene, and the cause of the rest is unknown. Clone size and the V and J calls come from that table; the DNA yielded D and trimming. The sample data list 65,000 to 70,000 clones, and 60% to 80% of these were observed just once. The ten largest clones represent roughly 50% of the sample.

The collaborating institutions used their own protocols to collect whole blood in K2EDTA tubes. For TCRbeta analysis, collaborators shipped samples in one of three forms: frozen whole blood, isolated PBMCs, or DNA extracted from either of those sample types. This chain joins TRBV6-5 to TRBJ2-7; the D gene assignment is ambiguous. This TCR was recovered from a human donor in a cohort sampled during active COVID-19. Sequenced: peripheral blood. The DNA reads as follows: TGTGCCAGCAGTCCCCCGTATATCCCCTACGAGCAGTACTTC. This encodes CASSPPYIPYEQYF.